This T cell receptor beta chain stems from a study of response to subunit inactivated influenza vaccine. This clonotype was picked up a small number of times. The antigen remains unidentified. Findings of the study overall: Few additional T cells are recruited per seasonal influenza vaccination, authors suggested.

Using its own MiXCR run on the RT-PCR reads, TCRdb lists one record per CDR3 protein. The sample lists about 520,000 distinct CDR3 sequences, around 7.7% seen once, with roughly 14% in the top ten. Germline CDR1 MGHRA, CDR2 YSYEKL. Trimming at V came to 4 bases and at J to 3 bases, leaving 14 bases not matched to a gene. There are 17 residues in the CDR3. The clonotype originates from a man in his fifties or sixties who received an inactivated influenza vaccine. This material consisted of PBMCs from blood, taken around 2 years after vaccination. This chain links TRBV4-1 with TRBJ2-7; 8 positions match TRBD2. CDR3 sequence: CASSPHRLSGGVYEQYF. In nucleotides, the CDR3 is TGCGCCAGCAGCCCCCATCGCCTGAGCGGGGGCGTCTACGAGCAGTACTTC.